This T cell receptor (beta chain) is from a study of T cell changes during pregnancy in multiple sclerosis. The data were produced by immunoSEQ multiplex PCR, yet TCRdb's version contains in-frame clones alone and is incomplete. The sample consists of roughly 30,000 clones, around 88% of them appearing once. Trimming took off 1 base at V and 6 bases at J, with 6 bases between the two ends. The CDR3 sequence is 13 residues long. The germline gives CDR1 SGHVS, CDR2 FNYEAQ. The receptor's source is a female donor in good health, enrolled as a control in a pregnancy study. The chain links TRBV7-6 to TRBJ2-2; no firm D call. The sequences come from CD4+ T cells from peripheral blood mononuclear cells, collected in the first trimester of pregnancy. The CDR3 DNA reads TGTGCCAGCAGCTTAGAAGGAGCCGGGGAGCTGTTTTTT. This codes for CASSLEGAGELFF.